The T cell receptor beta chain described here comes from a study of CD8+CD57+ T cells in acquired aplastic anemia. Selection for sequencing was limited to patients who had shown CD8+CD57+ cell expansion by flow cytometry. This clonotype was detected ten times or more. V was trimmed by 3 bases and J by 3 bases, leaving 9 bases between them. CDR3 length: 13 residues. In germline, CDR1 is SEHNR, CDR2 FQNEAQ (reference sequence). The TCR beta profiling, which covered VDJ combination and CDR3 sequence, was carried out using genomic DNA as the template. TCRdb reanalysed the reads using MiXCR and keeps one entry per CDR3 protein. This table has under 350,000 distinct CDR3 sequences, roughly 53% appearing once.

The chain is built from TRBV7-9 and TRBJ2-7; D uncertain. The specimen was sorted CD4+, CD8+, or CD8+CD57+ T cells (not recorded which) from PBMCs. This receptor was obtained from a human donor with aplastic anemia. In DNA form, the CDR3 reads TGTGCCAGCAGCTTGGGCGTAAACTACGAGCAGTACTTC. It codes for CASSLGVNYEQYF.